The T cell receptor (beta chain) described here comes from a study of shared T cell receptors in the human thymus. This CDR3 region has 15 residues. With V trimmed by 7 bases and J by 7 bases, 11 bases remained unmatched. Germline values: CDR1 SNHLY, CDR2 FYNNEI. Sequencing used immunoSEQ multiplex PCR; TCRdb keeps in-frame clones, though not all of them. Of roughly 550,000 clones in the sample, around 82% were seen once. The same sample was also studied in work on human thymus T cells. That paper states: Congenital heart defects were the reason for the corrective surgery that the donors, healthy Finnish infants, were having. Reports from related research described highly overlapping thymic repertoires among unrelated individuals.

The genes are TRBV2 and TRBJ2-2; TRBD1 matches 8 bases. What was sequenced was thymocytes. The TCR originated in a boy younger than two with a congenital heart defect. The CDR3 here is CASTVAGGRNGELFF. DNA for the CDR3: TGTGCCAGCACCGTCGCAGGGGGCAGAAACGGGGAGCTGTTTTTT.